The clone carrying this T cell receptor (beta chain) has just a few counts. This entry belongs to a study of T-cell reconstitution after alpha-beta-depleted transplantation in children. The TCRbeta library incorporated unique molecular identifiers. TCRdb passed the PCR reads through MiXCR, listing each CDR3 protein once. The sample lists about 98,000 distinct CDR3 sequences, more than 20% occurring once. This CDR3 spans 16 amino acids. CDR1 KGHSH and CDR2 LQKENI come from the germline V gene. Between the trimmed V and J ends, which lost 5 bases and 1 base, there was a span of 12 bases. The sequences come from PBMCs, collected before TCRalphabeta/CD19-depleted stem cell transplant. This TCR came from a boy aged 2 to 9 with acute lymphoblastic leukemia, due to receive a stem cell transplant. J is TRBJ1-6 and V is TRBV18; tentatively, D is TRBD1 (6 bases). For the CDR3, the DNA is TGTGCCAGCTCATCTCAGGGGACATCCTATAATTCACCCCTCCACTTT. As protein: CASSSQGTSYNSPLHF.